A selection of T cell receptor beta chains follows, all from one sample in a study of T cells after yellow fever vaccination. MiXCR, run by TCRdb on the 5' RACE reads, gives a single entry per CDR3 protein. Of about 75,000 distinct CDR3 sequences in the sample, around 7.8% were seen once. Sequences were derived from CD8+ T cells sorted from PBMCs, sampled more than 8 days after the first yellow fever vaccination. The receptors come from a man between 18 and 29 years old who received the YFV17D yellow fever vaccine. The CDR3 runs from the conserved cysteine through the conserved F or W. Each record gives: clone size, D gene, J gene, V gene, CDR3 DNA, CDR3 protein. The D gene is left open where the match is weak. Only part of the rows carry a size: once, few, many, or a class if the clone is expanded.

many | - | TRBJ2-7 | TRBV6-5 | TGTGCCAGCAGTTATGCAGGGGCTGATTCGGGTGTCGTCTACGAGCAGTACTTC | CASSYAGADSGVVYEQYF
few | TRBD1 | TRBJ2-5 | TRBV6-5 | TGTGCCAGCAGTTATCAGACAGGGGTGGAGACCCAGTACTTC | CASSYQTGVETQYF
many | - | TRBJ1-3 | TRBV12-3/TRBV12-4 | TGTGCCAGCAGTTTCGGCAGGAACTCTGGAAACACCATATATTTT | CASSFGRNSGNTIYF
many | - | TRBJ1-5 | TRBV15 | TGTGCCACCAGCAGGTCCAGAGACAATCAGCCCCAGCATTTT | CATSRSRDNQPQHF
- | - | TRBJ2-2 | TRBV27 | TGTGCCAGCAGTTCCACCGGGGAGCTGTTTTTT | CASSSTGELFF
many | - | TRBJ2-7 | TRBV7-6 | TGTGCCAGCAGCTTAGTGGGGACGGACGATCTACGAGGGCAGTACTTC | CASSLVGTDDLRGQYF
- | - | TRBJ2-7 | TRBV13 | TGTGCCAGCCGTGGATTCCCCTCCTACGAGCAGTACTTC | CASRGFPSYEQYF
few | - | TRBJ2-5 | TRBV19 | TGTGCCAGCTCTGATTCCGGGACCCAGTACTTC | CASSDSGTQYF
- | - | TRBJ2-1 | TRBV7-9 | TGTGCCAGCAGTGGGGACTCCCTTCCCCTACACAATGAGCAGTTCTTC | CASSGDSLPLHNEQFF
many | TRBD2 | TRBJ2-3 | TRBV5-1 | TGCGCCAGCAGCTTTAACGAGCGGGGGGGCATAGATACGCAGTATTTT | CASSFNERGGIDTQYF
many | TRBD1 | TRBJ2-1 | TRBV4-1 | TGCGCCAGCAGCCAAGAGGGACAGGGGCGGTCCAATGAGCAGTTCTTC | CASSQEGQGRSNEQFF
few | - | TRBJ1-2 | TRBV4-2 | TGTGCCAGCAGCCAGCCCCCCGGGGGGAACGTAGGTGGCTACACCTTC | CASSQPPGGNVGGYTF
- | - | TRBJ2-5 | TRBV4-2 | TGTGCCAGCAGCCAAGAGGGCGGGGAGGCCCAAGAGACCCAGTACTTC | CASSQEGGEAQETQYF
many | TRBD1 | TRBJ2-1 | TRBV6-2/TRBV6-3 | TGTGCCAGCAGTCGGAACAGGGGGATGGGAACTCATGAGCAGTTCTTC | CASSRNRGMGTHEQFF
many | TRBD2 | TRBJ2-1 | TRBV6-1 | TGTGCCAGCAGTGAGGCTTCTAGCGGGGGCTATGAGCAGTTCTTC | CASSEASSGGYEQFF
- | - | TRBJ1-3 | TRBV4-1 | TGCGCCAGCAGCCAAGTAGGTGGAAACACCATATATTTT | CASSQVGGNTIYF
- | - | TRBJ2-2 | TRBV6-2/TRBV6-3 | TGTGCCAGCAGTTATTGGGGGGAGCTGTTTTTT | CASSYWGELFF
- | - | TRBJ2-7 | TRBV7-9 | TGTGCCAGCAGCTTAGCGCGGGCTCCGGACGAGCAGTACTTC | CASSLARAPDEQYF
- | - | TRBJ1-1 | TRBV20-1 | TGCAGTGCTATGAGGGAGAACACTGAAGCTTTCTTT | CSAMRENTEAFF
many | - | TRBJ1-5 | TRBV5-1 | TGCGCCAGCAGCCCTCAGGGAAGCAATCAGCCCCAGCATTTT | CASSPQGSNQPQHF
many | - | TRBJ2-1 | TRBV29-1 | TGCAGCGTGCGCGGGGACCCAAGCTCCTACAATGAGCAGTTCTTC | CSVRGDPSSYNEQFF
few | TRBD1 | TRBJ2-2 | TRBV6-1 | TGTGCCAGCAGCCGGGACAGCCCATTCGTTAACACCGGGGAGCTGTTTTTT | CASSRDSPFVNTGELFF
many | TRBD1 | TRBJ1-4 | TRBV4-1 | TGCGCCAGCAGCCAAGATTGGCGACAGGGACATGGAAAACTGTTTTTT | CASSQDWRQGHGKLFF
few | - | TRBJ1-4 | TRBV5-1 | TGCGCCAGCAGCTTGGTTCCGGGGTCCGGGGAAAAACTGTTTTTT | CASSLVPGSGEKLFF
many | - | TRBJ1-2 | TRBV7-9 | TGTGCCAGCAGCTTAGAGGGTTCGGTACCGAACGACGACTACACCTTC | CASSLEGSVPNDDYTF
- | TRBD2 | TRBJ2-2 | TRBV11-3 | TGTGCCAGCAGCTCTCGGGGGGGCTCCCCCGGGGAGCTGTTTTTT | CASSSRGGSPGELFF
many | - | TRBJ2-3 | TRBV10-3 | TGTGCCATCAGTGGACACGGGGGCAGGGTAAAAGATACGCAGTATTTT | CAISGHGGRVKDTQYF
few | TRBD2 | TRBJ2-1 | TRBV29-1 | TGCAGCGCACGGACTAGCGGGGGGGCGGGAGAGCAGTTCTTC | CSARTSGGAGEQFF
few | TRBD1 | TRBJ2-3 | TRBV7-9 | TGTGCCAGCAGCTTATATGGACAGGGGGCAGATACGCAGTATTTT | CASSLYGQGADTQYF
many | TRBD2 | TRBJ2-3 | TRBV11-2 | TGTGCCAGCAGCTTATTAATCCGGGGGGTAGATACGCAGTATTTT | CASSLLIRGVDTQYF
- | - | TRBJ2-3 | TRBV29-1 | TGCAGCGTTGAGGAGGGGTGGAGCGCAGATACGCAGTATTTT | CSVEEGWSADTQYF
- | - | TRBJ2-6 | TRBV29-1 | TGCAGCGCGTCCGAGGGGAACGGGGCCAACGTCCTGACTTTC | CSASEGNGANVLTF
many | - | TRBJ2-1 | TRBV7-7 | TGTGCTAGCAGCTTCACGGACAGTGTCTACAATGAGCAGTTCTTC | CASSFTDSVYNEQFF
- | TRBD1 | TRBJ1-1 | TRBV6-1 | TGTGCCAGCAGTCGTCTCCGGGACAGGGCGCCGAACACTGAAGCTTTCTTT | CASSRLRDRAPNTEAFF
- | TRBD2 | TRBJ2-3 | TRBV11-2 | TGTGCCAGCAGCTTAGGGACTAGTTTTGGTACGCAGTATTTT | CASSLGTSFGTQYF
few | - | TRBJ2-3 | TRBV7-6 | TGTGCCAGCAGCCCAGACATGTCTTTGGCTGATACGCAGTATTTT | CASSPDMSLADTQYF
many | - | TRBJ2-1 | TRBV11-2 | TGTGCCAGCAGCTTCGCCGAGCAGTTCTTC | CASSFAEQFF
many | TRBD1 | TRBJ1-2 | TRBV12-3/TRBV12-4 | TGTGCCAGCAGTCCCGGGACAGGGGGCGAGTGGGGTTATGGCTACACCTTC | CASSPGTGGEWGYGYTF
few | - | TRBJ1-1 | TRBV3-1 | TGTGCCAGCAGCCTCCAGGGATATGGCACTGAAGCTTTCTTT | CASSLQGYGTEAFF
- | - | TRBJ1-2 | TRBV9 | TGTGCCAGCAGCGTAGGCTCAGGCGTTTATGGCTACACCTTC | CASSVGSGVYGYTF